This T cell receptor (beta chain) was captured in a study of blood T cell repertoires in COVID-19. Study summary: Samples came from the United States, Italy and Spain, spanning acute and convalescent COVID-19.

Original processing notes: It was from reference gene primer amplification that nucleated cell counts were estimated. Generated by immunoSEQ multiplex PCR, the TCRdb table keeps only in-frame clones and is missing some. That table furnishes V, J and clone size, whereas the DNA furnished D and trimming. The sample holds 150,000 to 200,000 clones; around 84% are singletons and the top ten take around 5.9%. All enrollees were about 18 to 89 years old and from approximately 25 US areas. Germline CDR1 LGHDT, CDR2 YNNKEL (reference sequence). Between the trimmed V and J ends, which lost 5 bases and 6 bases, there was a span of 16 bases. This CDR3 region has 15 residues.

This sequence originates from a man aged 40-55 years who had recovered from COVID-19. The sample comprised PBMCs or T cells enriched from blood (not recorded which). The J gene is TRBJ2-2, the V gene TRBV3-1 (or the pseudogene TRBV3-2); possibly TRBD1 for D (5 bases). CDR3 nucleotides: TGTGCCAGCAGCGTTCCTCAGGGTGGCTCCGGGGAGCTGTTTTTT. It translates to CASSVPQGGSGELFF.